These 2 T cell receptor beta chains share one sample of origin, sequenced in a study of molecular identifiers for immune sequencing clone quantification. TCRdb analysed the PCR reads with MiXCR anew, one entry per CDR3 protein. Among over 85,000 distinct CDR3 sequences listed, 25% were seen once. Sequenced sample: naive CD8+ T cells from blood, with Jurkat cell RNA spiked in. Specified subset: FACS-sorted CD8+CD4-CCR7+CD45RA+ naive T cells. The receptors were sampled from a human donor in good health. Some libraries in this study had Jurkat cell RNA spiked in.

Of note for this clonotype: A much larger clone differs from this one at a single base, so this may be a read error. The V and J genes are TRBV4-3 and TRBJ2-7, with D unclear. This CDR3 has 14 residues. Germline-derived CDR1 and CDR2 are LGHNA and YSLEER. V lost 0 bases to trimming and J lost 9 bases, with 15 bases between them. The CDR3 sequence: CASSQDFLALVQYF. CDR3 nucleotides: TGCGCCAGCAGCCAAGATTTTTTGGCCCTCGTGCAGTACTTC.

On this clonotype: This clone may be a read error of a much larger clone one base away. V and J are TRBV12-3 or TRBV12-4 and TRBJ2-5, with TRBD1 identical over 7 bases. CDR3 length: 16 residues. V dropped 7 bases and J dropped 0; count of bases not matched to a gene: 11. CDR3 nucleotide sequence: TGTGCCAGCACCTTAGGGTACAGGGGCTACCAAGAGACCCAGTACTTC. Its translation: CASTLGYRGYQETQYF.